This is a list of T cell receptor beta chains from one sample in a study of graft-versus-host responses after intestinal transplantation. Only in-frame clones appear in the TCRdb table, and some are missing; sequencing was by immunoSEQ multiplex PCR. The table shows about 21,000 clones, with 85% to 90% occurring only once. The sequencing used PBMCs, collected around 68 days after intestinal transplantation. These receptors originate from a human patient who received an intestinal transplant, so some T cells may come from the graft donor. Both conserved end residues are part of each CDR3. Fields, in order: J gene, clone size, V gene, D gene, CDR3 protein, CDR3 DNA. D genes are given only for firm matches. Clone size appears in some rows only: once, few, many, or a class for an expanded clone.

TRBJ2-7 . TRBV7-8 TRBD2 CASSPGGTYEQYF TGTGCCAGCAGCCCCGGGGGGACCTACGAGCAGTACTTC
TRBJ2-1 . TRBV5-8 TRBD1 CASSPWTGGPYNEQFF TGTGCCAGCAGCCCCTGGACAGGGGGACCATACAATGAGCAGTTCTTC
TRBJ2-1 . TRBV20-1 . CSAPSQGEQFF TGCAGTGCTCCATCTCAGGGTGAGCAGTTCTTC
TRBJ2-7 . TRBV6-5 TRBD1 CASSYSGTDYEQYF TGTGCCAGCAGTTACTCCGGGACAGACTACGAGCAGTACTTC
TRBJ1-5 . TRBV7-9 . CASSPPTGNQPQHF TGTGCCAGCAGTCCCCCGACGGGGAATCAGCCCCAGCATTTT
TRBJ2-1 once TRBV10-1 . CASSRTAENEQFF TGCGCCAGCAGTCGGACAGCCGAAAATGAGCAGTTCTTC
TRBJ2-1 . TRBV7-2 . CASSLVDEQFF TGTGCCAGCAGCCTAGTGGATGAGCAGTTCTTC
TRBJ1-3 . TRBV5-1 TRBD1 CASSLGQGDRATIYF TGCGCCAGCAGCTTGGGACAGGGGGATCGAGCCACCATATATTTT
TRBJ2-4 . TRBV15 . CATSHAAAKNIQYF TGTGCCACCAGTCACGCCGCGGCCAAAAACATTCAGTACTTC
TRBJ1-4 . TRBV19 . CASSPPGGYEKLFF TGTGCCAGTAGCCCTCCGGGAGGGTATGAAAAACTGTTTTTT
TRBJ1-2 . TRBV9 . CASSVDQGGGYTF TGTGCCAGCAGCGTAGATCAGGGTGGCGGCTACACCTTC
TRBJ2-7 . TRBV2 . CASIYRGRRVLEQYF TGTGCCAGCATTTATCGAGGACGACGGGTACTCGAGCAGTACTTC
TRBJ1-5 . TRBV14 . CASSHQRQPQHF TGTGCCAGCAGCCATCAACGGCAGCCCCAGCATTTT
TRBJ2-7 once TRBV11-3 TRBD1 CASSLWLRGQGGSDEQYF TGTGCCAGCAGCTTATGGTTGCGGGGACAGGGAGGTTCAGACGAGCAGTACTTC
TRBJ2-7 once TRBV6-5 TRBD1 CASSHDGTGHYEQYF TGTGCCAGCAGCCACGACGGGACAGGGCACTACGAGCAGTACTTC
TRBJ2-2 . TRBV9 TRBD2 CASSVAGGGGASGELFF TGTGCCAGCAGCGTAGCTGGTGGCGGGGGGGCCTCCGGGGAGCTGTTTTTT
TRBJ1-1 . TRBV7-8 TRBD1 CASSPTGGVAEAFF TGTGCCAGCAGCCCGACAGGGGGGGTCGCTGAAGCTTTCTTT
TRBJ2-2 . TRBV4-3 TRBD1 CASSQRQGYAGELFF TGCGCCAGCAGCCAGAGACAGGGGTACGCCGGGGAGCTGTTTTTT
TRBJ2-3 . TRBV4-3 TRBD2 CASSQDGSGGLTDTQYF TGCGCCAGCAGCCAAGATGGTAGCGGGGGGTTAACAGATACGCAGTATTTT
TRBJ2-5 . TRBV29-1 . CSVEDPGTDVETQYF TGCAGCGTTGAAGATCCAGGGACCGACGTGGAGACCCAGTACTTC
TRBJ1-6 . TRBV25-1 . CASNTGLSPLHF TGTGCCAGTAACACAGGGCTTTCACCCCTCCACTTT
TRBJ2-7 once TRBV2 . CASSDGWGNYEQYF TGTGCCAGCAGTGATGGCTGGGGGAACTACGAGCAGTACTTC
TRBJ1-4 . TRBV4-1 . CASSHLQDEKLFF TGCGCCAGCAGCCACCTACAGGATGAAAAACTGTTTTTT
TRBJ1-2 . TRBV5-4 . CASSSGGAPNDGYTF TGTGCCAGCAGTTCGGGGGGGGCGCCAAATGATGGCTACACCTTC
TRBJ2-1 . TRBV4-3 . CASSQTGSNEQLF TGCGCCAGCAGCCAAACAGGGTCCAATGAGCAGCTCTTC
TRBJ1-1 . TRBV5-4 . CASSLLPDETEAFF TGTGCCAGCAGCTTGCTCCCAGACGAAACTGAAGCTTTCTTT
TRBJ2-3 large TRBV7-9 TRBD1 CASSLGQGHTDTQYF TGTGCCAGCAGCTTGGGACAGGGGCACACAGATACGCAGTATTTT
TRBJ2-7 . TRBV10-3 . CAISAGRDGSYEQYF TGTGCCATCAGTGCGGGAAGGGACGGCTCCTACGAGCAGTACTTC
TRBJ1-3 . TRBV27 TRBD1 CASSLSATGHTIYF TGTGCCAGCAGTTTATCCGCGACAGGGCACACCATATATTTT
TRBJ2-1 . TRBV29-1 . CSVEVNKYNEQFF TGCAGCGTTGAAGTGAACAAGTACAATGAGCAGTTCTTC
TRBJ2-2 . TRBV7-6 . CASSLAAGPNTGELFF TGTGCCAGCAGCTTAGCAGCCGGACCGAACACCGGGGAGCTGTTTTTT
TRBJ2-7 . TRBV7-9 . CASSLSGAYYEQYF TGTGCCAGCAGCCTTAGCGGAGCTTACTACGAGCAGTACTTC
TRBJ2-7 . TRBV19 . CASSIGLNSYEQYF TGTGCCAGTAGTATTGGACTGAATTCCTACGAGCAGTACTTC
TRBJ2-1 . TRBV18 TRBD1 CASSPLRGREVDEQFF TGTGCCAGCTCACCACTTAGGGGGCGTGAAGTCGATGAGCAGTTCTTC
TRBJ2-1 . TRBV9 TRBD1 CASSVHRGAPNEQFF TGTGCCAGCAGCGTCCACAGGGGGGCCCCCAATGAGCAGTTCTTC
TRBJ1-1 . TRBV4-1 . CASSQSPGGYGTEAFF TGCGCCAGCAGCCAGTCACCCGGGGGGTATGGCACTGAAGCTTTCTTT
TRBJ2-7 . TRBV7-2 TRBD1 CASSPSRQTGTYEQYF TGTGCCAGCAGCCCCTCGAGACAGACAGGGACCTACGAGCAGTACTTC
TRBJ2-7 . TRBV7-9 TRBD1 CASSLVAGQGYEQYF TGTGCCAGCAGCTTAGTGGCAGGACAGGGCTACGAGCAGTACTTC
TRBJ2-1 . TRBV7-9 . CASSLVGPENEQFF TGTGCCAGCAGCTTAGTGGGGCCAGAAAATGAGCAGTTCTTC
TRBJ1-1 once TRBV18 . CASSPQGHIEAFF TGTGCCAGCTCACCACAGGGTCACATTGAAGCTTTCTTT